The 27 T cell receptor beta chains listed next were all sequenced from one sample in a study of T-cell memory formation after mild COVID-19. TCRdb re-called the 5' RACE reads with MiXCR, one entry per CDR3 protein. This table has 250,000 or so distinct CDR3 sequences, over 15% appearing once. Sequenced sample: PBMCs or a T cell subset sorted from them (not recorded which). The receptors here all came from a man aged 18 to 35 who had mild COVID-19 (a few samples of this study predate the infection). Cell type and time point are not known.

The chain couples TRBV5-4 to TRBJ2-1; D remains ambiguous. Germline lookup yields CDR1 SGHNT and CDR2 YYREEE (reference sequence). This CDR3 region has 15 residues. Trimming stripped 3 bases from V and 6 bases from J, with 16 bases between. The DNA of the CDR3 is TGTGCCAGCAGCTCCCTTGGGTCCCCCCCCAATGAGCAGTTCTTC. Protein sequence: CASSSLGSPPNEQFF.

This clonotype occurred a few times. V and J are TRBV27 and TRBJ2-1; 9 bases align to TRBD2. V trimming: 5 bases; J trimming: 10 bases; junction bases outside the gene matches: 12. The germline CDR1 and CDR2 sequences are MNHEY and SMNVEV (reference sequence). This CDR3 is 15 amino acids long. The CDR3 region is CASSQSGGSPGEQFF. The CDR3, as DNA: TGTGCCAGCAGTCAAAGCGGGGGGTCCCCCGGGGAGCAGTTCTTC.

This clonotype was seen more than once but under ten times. This sequence joins TRBV7-2 and TRBJ1-5; no definite D call. Germline CDR1 and CDR2: SGHTA and FQGNSA. The CDR3 has 13 amino acids. V lost 5 bases and J lost 3, with 8 bases in between. CDR3 sequence: CASSGRNNQPQHF. DNA for the CDR3: TGTGCCAGCAGCGGACGGAACAATCAGCCCCAGCATTTT.

V usage is TRBV19 and J usage is TRBJ1-5; D remains ambiguous. V gave up 6 bases and J gave up 10 bases, with 22 bases separating them. Germline values: CDR1 LNHDA, CDR2 SQIVND (reference sequence). This CDR3 has 15 residues. The CDR3 region has the DNA TGTGCCAGTAGCCTTATTAAACCCCACCTGGGACCCCAGCATTTT. Translation: CASSLIKPHLGPQHF. The whole variable domain, filled in from reference TRBV19 and TRBJ1-5, reads DGGITQSPKYLFRKEGQNVTLSCEQNLNHDAMYWYRQDPGQGLRLIYYSQIVNDFQKGDIAEGYSVSREKKESFPLTVTSAQKNPTAFYLCASSLIKPHLGPQHFGDGTRLSIL.

The chain links TRBV2 to TRBJ1-6; no definite D call. In germline, CDR1 is SNHLY, CDR2 FYNNEI. The CDR3 contains 14 residues. The V and J ends lost 6 bases and 6 bases respectively, with 12 bases between them. The DNA for the CDR3 is TGTGCCAGCAGGTGGGGTCGGCTTAATTCACCCCTCCACTTT. Translation: CASRWGRLNSPLHF.

This clonotype was seen a handful of times. The chain joins TRBV7-3 to TRBJ1-5; the D gene is possibly TRBD1 (5 bases). This CDR3 is built from 13 residues. CDR1 is SGHTA, CDR2 FQGTGA, per germline. V lost 3 bases, J lost 4 bases, and 7 bases lay in between. Here the CDR3 reads CASSFGGNQPQHF. In DNA form, the CDR3 reads TGTGCCAGCAGCTTCGGGGGGAATCAGCCCCAGCATTTT.

J is TRBJ1-6 and V is TRBV6-5; tentative D call: TRBD1 (6 bases). The germline V gene encodes CDR1 MNHEY and CDR2 SVGAGI. With 6 bases removed from V and 7 bases from J, the gap between germline ends came to 13 bases. The CDR3 extends over 14 amino acids. The CDR3 DNA is TGTGCCAGCAGCCCTACAGGGCGGAATTCACCCCTCCACTTT. Translated, it gives CASSPTGRNSPLHF.

This clonotype showed up just a few times. The chain has TRBV7-2 and TRBJ2-1; 7 bases map to TRBD1. The CDR3 is 17 amino acids. V trimming: 5 bases; J trimming: 3 bases; junction bases outside the gene matches: 13. Germline-derived CDR1 and CDR2 are SGHTA and FQGNSA. CDR3 DNA: TGTGCCAGCAGCCACCCAGCACAGGGGCGCGGCTACAATGAGCAGTTCTTC. It yields the protein CASSHPAQGRGYNEQFF.

The sample holds a few counts of this clonotype. V is TRBV7-2 and J is TRBJ2-1; 10 nucleotides align to TRBD2. This CDR3 comprises 14 residues. V lost 9 bases and J lost 5; bases outside the gene matches: 7. From germline, CDR1 is SGHTA and CDR2 FQGNSA. Written as DNA, the CDR3 is TGTGCCAGTAAGCGGGGGGGCCAAGACAATGAGCAGTTCTTC. Encoded protein: CASKRGGQDNEQFF.

The genes are TRBV6-1 and TRBJ2-3; tentatively, D is TRBD1 or TRBD2 (5 bases each). Trimming left V 8 bases short and J 0 bases short, with 12 bases between. This CDR3 has 14 residues. Germline V lookup: CDR1 MNHNS, CDR2 SASEGT. The CDR3 protein is CASYGTGSTDTQYF. The CDR3 region has the DNA TGTGCCAGCTACGGGACGGGGAGCACAGATACGCAGTATTTT.

This clonotype was detected a few times. The chain recombines TRBV5-6 with TRBJ1-6; 7 nucleotides agree with TRBD1. The CDR3 runs 14 residues. Trimming removed 1 base from V and 14 bases from J; junction bases left unmatched: 9. Germline CDR1 reads SGHDT; CDR2 reads YYEEEE. The CDR3 coding sequence is TGTGCCAGCAGCTTGATCCAGGGGGTCCGATCCCTCCACTTT. This gives the protein CASSLIQGVRSLHF.

This clonotype was detected only a few times. The rearrangement joins TRBV28 to TRBJ2-5; possibly TRBD1 for D (6 bases). The CDR3 spans 13 residues. Deletions cut 6 bases from V and 6 bases from J, with 14 bases between. Germline V gives CDR1 MDHEN, CDR2 SYDVKM. The CDR3 reads CASSLQGLKTQYF. CDR3 DNA sequence: TGTGCCAGCAGCTTACAGGGTTTAAAGACCCAGTACTTC.

This clonotype turned up a few times. The chain links TRBV11-2 to TRBJ1-5; 8 bases agree with TRBD1. The CDR3 sequence is 14 residues long. Germline assignment: CDR1 SGHAT and CDR2 FQNNGV. V lost 5 bases and J lost 5; bases outside the gene matches: 5. CDR3 nucleotides: TGTGCCAGCAGCCAAACAGGGGGGCATCAGCCCCAGCATTTT. Amino acids: CASSQTGGHQPQHF.

The genes are TRBV5-1 and TRBJ1-2, with 7 bases matching TRBD1. The CDR3 extends over 14 amino acids. The germline V gene has CDR1 SGHRS and CDR2 YFSETQ. V was pared by 4 bases and J by 4 bases, with 7 bases of the junction left unmatched. CDR3 loop: CASSPTGSLYGYTF. In DNA, the CDR3 is TGCGCCAGCAGCCCGACAGGGTCCCTCTATGGCTACACCTTC.

There are a few counts of this clonotype. This chain connects TRBV6-6 to TRBJ1-1; the match to TRBD1 covers 7 bases. The J segment lost 8 bases and the V segment lost 0 bases, leaving 6 bases of the junction unmatched. Germline CDR1 reads MNHNY; CDR2 reads SVGAGI (reference sequence). The CDR3 is 14 residues long. The CDR3 bases are TGTGCCAGCAGTTACTCAGGGGGCGTTAGGGAAGCTTTCTTT. Translating gives CASSYSGGVREAFF.

V is TRBV29-1 and J is TRBJ2-3; 15 nucleotides align to TRBD2. The CDR3 spans 15 residues. V shed 4 bases, J shed 3 bases, and the junction held 2 bases outside the gene matches. Germline CDR1 and CDR2: SQVTM and ANQGSEA. The CDR3 DNA sequence: TGCAGCGTTGGTGGACTAGCGGGGGGGACAGATACGCAGTATTTT. Translated: CSVGGLAGGTDTQYF.

Many counts were recorded for this clonotype. This chain joins TRBV5-1 and TRBJ2-3; D is ambiguous. Germline assignment: CDR1 SGHRS and CDR2 YFSETQ. The length of the CDR3 is 13 residues. Trimming stripped 0 bases from V and 9 bases from J, with 11 bases between. The CDR3 loop reads CASSLGVVNTQYF. The CDR3 DNA sequence: TGCGCCAGCAGCTTGGGGGTCGTCAACACGCAGTATTTT.

The chain uses TRBV29-1 and TRBJ1-2; tentative D call: TRBD1 (5 bases). Germline V gene sequence: CDR1 SQVTM, CDR2 ANQGSEA. The CDR3 covers 13 residues. V gave up 4 bases and J gave up 1 base, with 10 bases separating them. The CDR3 nucleotides are TGCAGCGTTGCTAGTCAGGGTAACTATGGCTACACCTTC. It specifies CSVASQGNYGYTF.

The CDR3 reads CASSLDSVAPRAFF. The CDR3, as DNA: TGTGCCAGCAGCTTAGATTCGGTTGCCCCCCGAGCTTTCTTT. The chain uses TRBV7-2 and TRBJ1-1; D uncertain. The CDR3 length is 14 residues. Between the trimmed V and J ends, which lost 1 base and 10 bases, there was a span of 16 bases. Germline V gene data show CDR1 as SGHTA and CDR2 as FQGNSA.

This chain links TRBV15 with TRBJ2-1; 8 bases map to TRBD1. Germline CDR1 is LNHNV and CDR2 is YYDKDF (reference sequence). J lost 8 bases, V lost 0 bases, and 6 bases had no gene match. The CDR3 is 15 amino acids. The CDR3: CATSRERTGSDEQFF. Here the CDR3 DNA reads TGTGCCACCAGCAGAGAGCGGACAGGGAGCGATGAGCAGTTCTTC.

This clonotype has a count of ten or more. This sequence joins TRBV7-2 and TRBJ1-1; D is perhaps TRBD1 (6 bases). The CDR3 totals 14 residues. Between the trimmed V and J ends, which lost 8 bases and 3 bases, there was a span of 16 bases. Germline CDR1 is SGHTA and CDR2 is FQGNSA. CDR3 bases: TGTGCCAGCCGCATAATTACAGGGTACACTGAAGCTTTCTTT. Translated: CASRIITGYTEAFF.

The chain links TRBV5-6 to TRBJ2-1; D is undetermined. This CDR3 comprises 15 residues. Germline lookup yields CDR1 SGHDT and CDR2 YYEEEE. V lost 1 base, J lost 11 bases, and 19 bases lay in between. The CDR3 DNA follows: TGTGCCAGCAGCTTGTCTGATGAGGCTGACCTCAAGCAGTTCTTC. Its translation: CASSLSDEADLKQFF.

This clonotype was seen more than once but under ten times. The gene calls are TRBV15 and TRBJ2-3; 7 bases are a match to TRBD2. The CDR3 totals 14 residues. Per germline, CDR1 LNHNV and CDR2 YYDKDF (reference sequence). The junction had 7 bases not matched to a gene; V was cut back by 6 bases and J by 4 bases. This CDR3 reads CATSERGRADTQYF. The CDR3 coding sequence is TGTGCCACCAGTGAGCGGGGCCGCGCAGATACGCAGTATTTT.

Here the CDR3 DNA reads TGTGCCAGCAGCCCCGCTGGCGGAAACACTGAAGCTTTCTTT. Translated, it gives CASSPAGGNTEAFF. This chain uses TRBV4-2 with TRBJ1-1; D ambiguous. Germline CDR1 reads LGHNA; CDR2 reads YNFKEQ. The CDR3 loop spans 14 amino acids. Trimming pared 4 bases from V and 2 bases from J, leaving 11 bases between.

The chain combines TRBV5-1 with TRBJ2-1; 9 bases are a match to TRBD1. Germline CDR1 SGHRS, CDR2 YFSETQ. The V gene end was trimmed by 0 bases and the J gene end by 15 bases; junction bases not matched to a gene: 10. This CDR3 region has 14 residues. The CDR3 is CASSLGDRDREAFF. The CDR3 DNA reads TGCGCCAGCAGCTTGGGGGATCGGGACAGGGAGGCGTTCTTC.

The gene calls are TRBV6-5 and TRBJ2-1, with 13 positions matching TRBD2. The CDR3 loop spans 15 amino acids. Trimming took 6 bases from V and 5 from J; bases not matched to a gene: 4. CDR1 is MNHEY and CDR2 is SVGAGI in the germline V gene. CDR3 protein: CASSKLAGGHNEQFF. For the CDR3, the DNA is TGTGCCAGCAGCAAACTAGCGGGGGGGCACAATGAGCAGTTCTTC.

This clonotype was observed many times. This chain joins TRBV5-6 and TRBJ1-2; D is unresolved. The CDR3 has 14 residues. V was trimmed by 1 base and J by 2 bases, leaving 9 bases between them. Per germline, CDR1 SGHDT and CDR2 YYEEEE. The CDR3 DNA reads TGTGCCAGCAGCTTGCCGGAAGAAAACTATGGCTACACCTTC. Amino acids: CASSLPEENYGYTF.